This T cell receptor beta chain was found in a study of blood T cell repertoires in COVID-19 (dated by TCRdb to the early 2020s). About the study as a whole: The collaborator samples originated in the United States, Italy and Spain and spanned the acute and convalescent phases of COVID-19. Where available, HLA class I and class II types were taken from metadata supplied by the sample provider and were not determined by assay-based typing. The prospective study material was composed of cDNA or gDNA derived from T cells, B-cell-depleted T cells, or PBMCs. A de-identified subject ID, COVID-19 status, age in years and sex were almost always included in the sample metadata. Samples came from the ongoing ImmuneRACE study (first 160 participants) plus 1,254 subjects from 6 global collaborators. Subjects who had been exposed to COVID-19, were actively infected with it, or had recovered from it provided the deeply sampled blood TCRbeta repertoires that made up the dataset. The repertoires were released in a freely available public database intended as a resource for research on the immune response to SARS-CoV-2. Study-wide conclusions, independent of this receptor: The quantity of clinical and demographic metadata differed by source and by participant and was supplied without curation.

TCRbeta CDR3 regions were amplified from genomic DNA using the immunoSEQ Assay, a bias-controlled multiplex PCR. Per the original workflow: Within the assay, amplification of reference gene primers was used to estimate how many nucleated cells each sample contained. To quantify the absolute abundance of each unique TCRbeta CDR3 rearrangement, sequence reads were collapsed and filtered. For each sample, productive Simpson clonality was calculated by taking the square root of Simpson's diversity index across productive rearrangements. The table comes from immuneACCESS by way of TCRdb, which keeps in-frame sequences with V and J called. Part of the clones is missing from these tables; in studies checked, under half for an unresolved V gene and the rest for unknown reasons. V, J and clone size are those of that table, while D and trimming were read from the DNA. The sample includes 85,000 to 130,000 clones, with approximately 85% observed a single time. The ten top clones hold 5.5% to 6.5% of the sample.

The V and J ends are trimmed by 3 bases and 6 bases, leaving 7 bases between them. The CDR1 and CDR2 encoded by the germline V gene are SGDLS and YYNGEE. Spanning cysteine to phenylalanine, the CDR3 consists of 13 amino acids. Only the CDR3 portion is preserved as DNA: 39 bases, with reading frame beginning at the first base. About this clone itself: What this receptor recognizes is not known. No qualities accompany the bases; no much larger clone lies one base away.

Collaborating institutions collected whole blood in K2EDTA tubes following their own protocols. Collaborator samples were shipped for TCRbeta analysis as frozen whole blood, isolated PBMCs, or DNA extracted from either sample type. What was sequenced was peripheral blood. The receptor was isolated from a woman aged 55-69 years with acute or convalescent COVID-19. The sequence joins TRBV9 to TRBJ1-6, with no confidently assigned D gene. The CDR3 protein is CASSGQVNSPLHF. The sequenced DNA: TGTGCCAGCAGCGGCCAGGTTAATTCACCCCTCCACTTT.